The 16 T cell receptor beta chains below were found in one sample sequenced in a study of blood T cell repertoires in COVID-19. This table comes from immunoSEQ multiplex PCR, and its TCRdb copy is limited to in-frame clones, with some not included. The sample lists a few hundred thousand clones; around 83% were seen once. Material: peripheral blood. The receptors come from a man under 40 who had recovered from COVID-19.

J is TRBJ2-1 and V is TRBV9, with 12 bases that match TRBD1. CDR1 and CDR2 (germline): SGDLS, YYNGEE. The CDR3 is 16 amino acids. Trimming removed 0 bases from V and 8 bases from J; junction bases left unmatched: 6. Here the CDR3 DNA reads TGTGCCAGCAGCGTAGATTGGGGACAGGGGGCGGATGAGCAGTTCTTC. It specifies CASSVDWGQGADEQFF.

J is TRBJ2-2 and V is TRBV24-1; tentatively, D is TRBD1 (6 bases). V lost 5 bases and J lost 6, with 18 bases in between. Germline lookup yields CDR1 KGHDR and CDR2 SFDVKD. CDR3 length: 16 amino acids. CDR3 nucleotides: TGTGCCACCAGTGGGGGGCTAGGTTCAAGGTCCGGGGAGCTGTTTTTT. Translating it yields CATSGGLGSRSGELFF.

The chain combines TRBV20-1 with TRBJ1-5; tentative D call: TRBD1 (5 bases). The CDR3 covers 14 residues. The V gene's germline CDR1 is DFQATT and CDR2 SNEGSKA (reference sequence). With 3 bases removed from V and 3 bases from J, the gap between germline ends came to 12 bases. CDR3 bases: TGCAGTGCTAGTGGGAACAGGTACAATCAGCCCCAGCATTTT. This encodes CSASGNRYNQPQHF.

The V and J genes are TRBV12-5 and TRBJ1-5, with D uncertain. The germline V gene has CDR1 LGHNT and CDR2 FRNRAP. The CDR3 length is 14 residues. Trimming cost V 2 bases and J 5 bases, with 10 bases left between them. The CDR3 DNA is TGTGCTAGTGGTTTGTCGGCGGGCTATCAGCCCCAGCATTTT. It codes for CASGLSAGYQPQHF.

The chain is built from TRBV4-1 and TRBJ1-2; a weak D match, TRBD1 (5 bases). V dropped 3 bases and J dropped 0 bases, with 8 bases sitting between them. Per the germline V gene, CDR1 is MGHRA and CDR2 is YSYEKL. This CDR3 is 14 amino acids long. The CDR3 loop reads CASSQTGANYGYTF. For the CDR3, the DNA is TGCGCCAGCAGCCAGACGGGGGCTAACTATGGCTACACCTTC.

The rearrangement uses TRBV5-1 and TRBJ1-5; a weak D match, TRBD1 (6 bases). Trimming took 4 bases from V and 11 from J, leaving 19 bases between them. This CDR3 comprises 14 residues. Germline CDR1 reads SGHRS; CDR2 reads YFSETQ. CDR3 DNA: TGCGCCAGCAGCCCGGAGGCAGGGGTATTGGCCCAGCATTTT. This translates into CASSPEAGVLAQHF.

This chain connects TRBV2 to TRBJ1-2, with TRBD1 matching 10 bases. Germline assignment: CDR1 SNHLY and CDR2 FYNNEI. V lost 4 bases to trimming and J lost 8 bases; unmatched junction nucleotides: 4. CDR3 length equals 13 residues. The CDR3: CASSGDRGRGYTF. CDR3 DNA: TGTGCCAGCAGTGGGGACAGGGGAAGAGGCTACACCTTC.

This clone was recorded a few times. The chain carries TRBV7-9 and TRBJ1-2; D uncertain. CDR1 SEHNR and CDR2 FQNEAQ come from the germline V gene (reference sequence). Trimming pared 6 bases from V and 3 bases from J, leaving 17 bases between. The CDR3 totals 15 residues. DNA for the CDR3: TGTGCCAGCAGGCCACCCACAGACCCGTACTATGGCTACACCTTC. Encoded protein: CASRPPTDPYYGYTF.

As regards this clone: The sample has other DNA sequences that encode this CDR3 too. The gene calls are TRBV5-1 and TRBJ2-7; D may be TRBD2 (6 bases). The length of the CDR3 is 15 residues. V lost 0 bases to trimming and J lost 2 bases, with 12 bases between them. In germline, CDR1 is SGHRS, CDR2 YFSETQ. This CDR3 is CASSLASGGTYEQYF. DNA of the CDR3: TGCGCCAGCAGCTTGGCGTCTGGGGGGACCTACGAGCAGTACTTC.

The chain recombines TRBV10-2 with TRBJ2-7; weak D call: TRBD2 (5 bases). The CDR3 spans 14 residues. Germline V gene lookup returns CDR1 WSHSY and CDR2 SAAADI. V gave up 5 bases and J gave up 4 bases, with 15 bases separating them. CDR3 amino acids: CASSTASGGYEQYV. CDR3 nucleotide sequence: TGCGCCAGCAGTACCGCCAGCGGAGGTTACGAGCAGTACGTC.

The rearrangement joins TRBV18 to TRBJ1-1; TRBD1 matches 9 bases. Germline-derived CDR1 and CDR2 are KGHSH and LQKENI. Unmatched junction bases numbered 9, after V lost 6 bases and J lost 1 base. The CDR3 runs to 16 residues. The DNA of the CDR3 is TGTGCCAGCTCTTCTAACAGGGGGCGGCCGAACACTGAAGCTTTCTTT. It encodes CASSSNRGRPNTEAFF.

The chain uses TRBV7-3 and TRBJ2-7; 10 positions match TRBD1. V gave up 5 bases and J gave up 4 bases; unmatched junction bases: 5. CDR1 and CDR2 from the germline V gene are SGHTA and FQGTGA. The length of the CDR3 is 14 residues. This chain's CDR3 is CASSPGTGVYEQYF. Here the CDR3 DNA reads TGTGCCAGCAGCCCAGGGACAGGGGTTTACGAGCAGTACTTC.

The CDR3 DNA reads as TGTGCCAGCAGTTTCCGCGGGGCGGGGGGGCCCACGGGGACCATATATTTT. Translation: CASSFRGAGGPTGTIYF. The chain combines TRBV2 with TRBJ1-3; perhaps TRBD1 as D (6 bases). V dropped 5 bases and J dropped 10 bases, with 27 bases sitting between them. This CDR3 has 17 residues. Germline CDR1 reads SNHLY; CDR2 reads FYNNEI.

In its sample, this clone was seen once. The rearrangement uses TRBV20-1 and TRBJ2-7, with TRBD2 matching over 8 bases. The CDR3 is 15 residues long. V lost 3 bases, J lost 1 base, and 8 bases stayed unmatched. The germline V gene encodes CDR1 DFQATT and CDR2 SNEGSKA (reference sequence). The CDR3 here is CSASGGASGSYEQYF. CDR3 coding DNA: TGCAGTGCTAGTGGGGGCGCTAGCGGGTCCTACGAGCAGTACTTC.

The chain uses TRBV6-2 or TRBV6-3 and TRBJ2-3; D is perhaps TRBD1 (7 bases). The CDR3 spans 16 residues. V gave up 6 bases and J gave up 0 bases, with 16 bases separating them. CDR1 MNHEY and CDR2 SVGEGT come from the germline V gene. The CDR3, as DNA: TGTGCCAGCAGCCTTTCCAGGGGGGCCAGCACAGATACGCAGTATTTT. This codes for CASSLSRGASTDTQYF.

The V gene is TRBV6-5, the J gene TRBJ2-7, with 10 bases identical to TRBD2. V was pared by 5 bases and J by 2 bases, with 3 bases of the junction left unmatched. Germline V gene data show CDR1 as MNHEY and CDR2 as SVGAGI. The CDR3 consists of 14 residues. CDR3 protein: CASSLTSGAYEQYF. The CDR3 DNA follows: TGTGCCAGCAGTCTCACTAGCGGGGCCTACGAGCAGTACTTC.